This TCR beta chain is drawn from a study of blood T cells in healthy people across ages. Whole-study findings and limits: TCR beta diversity tracked closely with naive T cell percentage.

The use of a sample-barcoded 5' primer and a J-beta primer mix characterized a second PCR of roughly 7 to 11 cycles. A single record per CDR3 protein comes from TCRdb applying MiXCR to the 5' RACE reads. The sample holds about 640,000 distinct CDR3 sequences, about 30% seen once. The CDR3 consists of 17 residues. Trimming removed 4 bases from V and 0 bases from J, with 15 bases in between. Germline loops: CDR1 SGHAT, CDR2 FQDESV (reference sequence). This clonotype was observed many times. Its specificity is not known. This chain connects TRBV11-1 to TRBJ1-4, with no clear D. The sequence came from a woman older than 75 in good health. Material: blood. CDR3 nucleotides: TGTGCCAGCAGCTCCGGTATCCCCGCTGCAACTAATGAAAAACTGTTTTTT. This sequence encodes CASSSGIPAATNEKLFF.